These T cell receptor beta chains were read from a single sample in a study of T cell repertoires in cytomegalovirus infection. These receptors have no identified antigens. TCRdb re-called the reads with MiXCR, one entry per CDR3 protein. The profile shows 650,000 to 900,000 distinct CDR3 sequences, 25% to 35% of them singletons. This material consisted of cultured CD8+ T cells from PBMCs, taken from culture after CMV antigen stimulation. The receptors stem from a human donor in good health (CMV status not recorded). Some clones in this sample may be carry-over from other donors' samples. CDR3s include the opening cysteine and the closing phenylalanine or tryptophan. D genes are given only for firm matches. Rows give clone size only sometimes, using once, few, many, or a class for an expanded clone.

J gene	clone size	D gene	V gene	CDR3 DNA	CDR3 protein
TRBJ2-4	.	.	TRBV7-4	TGTGCCAGCAGCTTAGCGGGGGACAAGTACATTCAGTACTTC	CASSLAGDKYIQYF
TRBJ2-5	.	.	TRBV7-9	TGTGCCAGCAGCGGATCGGGGTCGCAGGCTGGTAGGGAGACCCAGTACTTC	CASSGSGSQAGRETQYF
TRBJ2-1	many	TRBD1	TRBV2	TGTGCCAGCAGTGACGGACAGGGACACAATGAGCAGTTCTTC	CASSDGQGHNEQFF
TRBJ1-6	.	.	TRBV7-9	TGTGCCAGCAGCTTAGGTCGAATGACACCCCTCCACTTT	CASSLGRMTPLHF
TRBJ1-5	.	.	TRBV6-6	TGTGCCAGCAGTCACCGGCAGGGAAATCAGCCCCAGCATTTT	CASSHRQGNQPQHF
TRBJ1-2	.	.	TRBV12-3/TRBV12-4	TGTGCCAGCAGTTTAGAAGGGGAATCAGCTAACTATGGCTACACCTTC	CASSLEGESANYGYTF
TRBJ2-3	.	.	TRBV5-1	TGCGCCAGCAGCTTGGCCTATAAGGACTTCGACACAGATACGCAGTATTTT	CASSLAYKDFDTDTQYF
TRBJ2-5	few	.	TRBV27	TGTGCCAGCACTGGAGGGCTTACCCTCCAAGAGACCCAGTACTTC	CASTGGLTLQETQYF
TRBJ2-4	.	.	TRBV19	TGTGCCAGTAGTATACGCGGGGAGGAGATAGCCAAAAACATTCAGTACTTC	CASSIRGEEIAKNIQYF
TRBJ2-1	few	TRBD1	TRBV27	TGTGCCAGTTTCGGACAGGGGGCCTCCTACAATGAGCAGTTCTTC	CASFGQGASYNEQFF
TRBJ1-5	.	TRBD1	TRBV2	TGTGCCAGCAGGAAACAGGGGGCCGGCAATCAGCCCCAGCATTTT	CASRKQGAGNQPQHF
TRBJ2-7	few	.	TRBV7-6	TGTGCCACGGCTCCCACCCTTTTC	CATAPTLF
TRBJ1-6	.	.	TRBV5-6	TGTGCCAGCAGCACGTTCGGACGGATGAGCTCCTATAATTCACCCCTCCACTTT	CASSTFGRMSSYNSPLHF